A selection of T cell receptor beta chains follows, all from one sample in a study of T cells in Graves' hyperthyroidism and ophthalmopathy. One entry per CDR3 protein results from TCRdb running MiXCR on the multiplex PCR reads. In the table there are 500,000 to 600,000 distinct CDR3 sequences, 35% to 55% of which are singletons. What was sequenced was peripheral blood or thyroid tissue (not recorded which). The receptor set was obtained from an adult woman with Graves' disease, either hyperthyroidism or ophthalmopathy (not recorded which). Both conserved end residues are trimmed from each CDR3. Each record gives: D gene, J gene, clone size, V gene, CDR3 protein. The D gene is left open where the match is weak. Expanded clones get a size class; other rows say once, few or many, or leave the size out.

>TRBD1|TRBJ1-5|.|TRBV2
ASGRQGTNQPQH
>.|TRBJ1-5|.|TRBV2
ASSVLGQPQH
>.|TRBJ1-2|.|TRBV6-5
ASSPEAGYT
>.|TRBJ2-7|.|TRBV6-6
ASSYSKQTYSREQY
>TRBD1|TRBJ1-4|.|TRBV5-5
ASSVWTGTEKLF
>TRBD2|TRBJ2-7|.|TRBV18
ASSPGGVTYEQY
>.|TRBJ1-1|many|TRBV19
ASSNWQGTEAF
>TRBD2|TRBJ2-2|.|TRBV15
AASRRGSGSTGELF
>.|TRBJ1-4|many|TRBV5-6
ASSLTPPNEKLF
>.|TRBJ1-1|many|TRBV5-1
ASSFAMNTEAF
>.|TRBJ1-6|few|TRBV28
ASSFLASYNSPLH
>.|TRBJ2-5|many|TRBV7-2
ASSSLWQETQY
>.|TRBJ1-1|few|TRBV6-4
ASSDSTESSEAF
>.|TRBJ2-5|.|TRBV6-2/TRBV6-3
ASRGVGMMETQY
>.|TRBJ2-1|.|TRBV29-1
SVRSSGEQF
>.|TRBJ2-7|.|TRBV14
GSSQVDSLRDEQY
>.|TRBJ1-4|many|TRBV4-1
ASRKLGAFNEKLF
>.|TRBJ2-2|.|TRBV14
ASSLWGSGNTGELF
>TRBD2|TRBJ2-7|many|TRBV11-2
ASSYLAGYEQY
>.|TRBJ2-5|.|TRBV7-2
ASRKASLFGDGPT
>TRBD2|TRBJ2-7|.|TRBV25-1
ASVAGSGSPSEQY
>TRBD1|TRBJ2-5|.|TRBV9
ASSSGQGGEKETQY
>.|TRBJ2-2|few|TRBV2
ASTYAGEQYFGPAGELF
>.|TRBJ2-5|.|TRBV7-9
ASRVRGTQETQY
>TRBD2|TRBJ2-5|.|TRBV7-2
ASSSLGLAGYGWREAQY
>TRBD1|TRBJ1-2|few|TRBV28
ASTPFTGGGYGYT
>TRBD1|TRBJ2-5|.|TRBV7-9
ATLTGEETQY
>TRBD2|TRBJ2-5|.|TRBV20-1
SATGGTSGGETQY
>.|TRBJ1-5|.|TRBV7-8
ASESRLAGERTQH
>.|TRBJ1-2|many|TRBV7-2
ASSLPGTLGFNGYT
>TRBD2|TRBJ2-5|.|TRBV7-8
ASSLGRSGTSGSETQY
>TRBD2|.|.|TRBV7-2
ASTPSGTRGTEQF
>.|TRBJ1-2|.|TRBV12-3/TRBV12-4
ASSRGRAGGYT
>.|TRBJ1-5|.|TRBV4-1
ASSYTRGGGRVSAFSNQPQH
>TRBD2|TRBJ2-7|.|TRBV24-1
ATSAKGGSWGEQY
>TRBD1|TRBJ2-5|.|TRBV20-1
SASGAAVDRGRQETQY
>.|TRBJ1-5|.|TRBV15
ATSSAQDVGNQPQH
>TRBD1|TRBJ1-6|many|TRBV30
AWSVRGTPLH
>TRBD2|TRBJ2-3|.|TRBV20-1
SANKRGREDTQY
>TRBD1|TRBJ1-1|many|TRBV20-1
SAPHRDSNTEAF
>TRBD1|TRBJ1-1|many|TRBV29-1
SFTGATEAF
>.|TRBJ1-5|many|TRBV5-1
ASSLSVSGPQH
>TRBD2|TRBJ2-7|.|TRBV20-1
SAAPGGPSYEQY
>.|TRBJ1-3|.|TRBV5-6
ASSLVHGDTIY
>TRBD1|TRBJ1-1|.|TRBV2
ASSLDWTGGRTEAF
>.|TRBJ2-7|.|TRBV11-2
ASRPTGGQGSTYEQY
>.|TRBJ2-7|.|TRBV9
ASSARAGSYEQY
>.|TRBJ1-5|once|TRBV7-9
ASSWTGGDQPQH